Following are 24 T cell receptor beta chains from one sample sequenced in a study of cytomegalovirus exposure and HLA in healthy donors. It was with 60 Vbeta and 13 Jbeta primers that the PCR ran. Data came from immunoSEQ multiplex PCR; TCRdb stores just in-frame clones and leaves some out. The repertoire holds 150,000 or so clones, with 81% as singletons. The sequenced sample consisted of PBMCs. These receptors all stem from a woman under 30 in good health and CMV-seropositive.

This CDR3 reads CASSYQGGAFF. Written as DNA, the CDR3 is TGTGCCAGCAGTTACCAGGGTGGAGCTTTCTTT. The chain couples TRBV6-5 to TRBJ1-1; possible D gene TRBD1, 5 bases. The CDR3 runs 11 residues. Germline V CDR1 and CDR2: MNHEY, SVGAGI. V gave up 2 bases and J gave up 10 bases, with 8 bases separating them.

The chain has TRBV5-6 and TRBJ1-5, with D unclear. The ends were cut back, 3 bases at V and 4 bases at J, with 8 bases in the middle. This CDR3 comprises 13 residues. CDR1 is SGHDT, CDR2 YYEEEE, per germline. This chain's CDR3 is CASSSQWNQPQHF. CDR3 nucleotides: TGTGCCAGCAGCTCTCAGTGGAATCAGCCCCAGCATTTT.

The J gene is TRBJ1-1, the V gene TRBV30; D unresolved. This CDR3 contains 11 residues. Germline CDR1 and CDR2: GTSNPN and SVGIG (reference sequence). Between the trimmed V and J ends, which lost 3 bases and 7 bases, there was a span of 9 bases. The DNA of the CDR3 is TGTGCCTGGAGAACGGGAAGTGAAGCTTTCTTT. It specifies CAWRTGSEAFF.

The chain employs TRBV29-1 and TRBJ2-7, with D tentatively TRBD1 (6 bases). The CDR3 has 13 amino acids. Germline V gene lookup returns CDR1 SQVTM and CDR2 ANQGSEA. V was shortened by 5 bases and J by 3 bases, with 14 bases between the two germline ends. The chain's CDR3 is CSVRQGRGYEQYF. CDR3 in DNA: TGCAGCGTTCGTCAGGGGCGAGGCTACGAGCAGTACTTC.

This clone turned up a few times. The CDR3 spells CASSRAGPWPQHF. The CDR3 DNA sequence: TGTGCCAGCAGCCGCGCGGGCCCGTGGCCCCAGCATTTT. V is TRBV6-5 and J is TRBJ1-5; D unclear. Germline CDR1 reads MNHEY; CDR2 reads SVGAGI. V shed 6 bases and J shed 9 bases, with 15 bases lying between them. The CDR3 runs 13 residues.

The chain couples TRBV28 to TRBJ1-1; D perhaps matches TRBD1 (5 bases). This CDR3 is built from 11 residues. The germline V gene has CDR1 MDHEN and CDR2 SYDVKM. V lost 5 bases to trimming and J lost 7 bases, with 8 bases between them. CDR3 nucleotide sequence: TGTGCCAGCAGTAAGACAGTTGAAGCTTTCTTT. The encoded protein is CASSKTVEAFF.

The J gene is TRBJ2-5, the V gene TRBV5-1, with 7 bases fitting TRBD2. The closer fit of TRBJ2-7 to the DNA end suggests the J call may be wrong. This CDR3 is built from 15 residues. Per the germline V gene, CDR1 is SGHRS and CDR2 is YFSETQ. The CDR3 coding sequence is TGCGCCAGCAGCTTGTCGGGGGGTCTGTACTACGAGCAGTACTTC. It encodes CASSLSGGLYYEQYF.

The genes are TRBV7-9 and TRBJ1-1; TRBD1 matches at 7 bases. V shed 0 bases and J 9 bases; nucleotides not matched to a gene: 1. Looked up from germline, CDR1 is SEHNR and CDR2 is FQNEAQ (reference sequence). The CDR3 is 12 amino acids. In DNA form, the CDR3 reads TGTGCCAGCAGCTTAGCGGGACAGCAAGCTTTCTTT. Encoded protein: CASSLAGQQAFF.

The rearrangement links TRBV6-1 to TRBJ1-2, with D hard to call. V shed 6 bases and J shed 2 bases, with 4 bases lying between them. Germline CDR1 is MNHNS and CDR2 is SASEGT. The CDR3 has 11 residues. The CDR3 region is CASRSNYGYTF. The CDR3 DNA is TGTGCCAGCAGATCGAACTATGGCTACACCTTC.

V is TRBV19 and J is TRBJ2-5; a weak D match, TRBD1 (6 bases). Trimming stripped 5 bases from V and 3 bases from J, with 13 bases between. CDR1 is LNHDA and CDR2 is SQIVND in the germline V gene (reference sequence). There are 14 residues in the CDR3. The CDR3 is CASSQTGAKETQYF. CDR3 coding DNA: TGTGCCAGTAGTCAGACAGGAGCAAAAGAGACCCAGTACTTC.

This clone was observed a single time. The chain is built from TRBV2 and TRBJ1-5; 11 bases line up with TRBD1. Germline-derived CDR1 and CDR2 are SNHLY and FYNNEI. CDR3 length: 17 amino acids. The junction had 8 bases not matched to a gene; V was cut back by 1 base and J by 6 bases. The CDR3 DNA sequence: TGTGCCAGCAGTGAAGTGTGGGACAGGGGGTCTGGTCAGCCCCAGCATTTT. Translated: CASSEVWDRGSGQPQHF.

The rearrangement joins TRBV19 to TRBJ2-2, with 11 bases matching TRBD1. This CDR3 has 16 amino acids. V lost 9 bases to trimming and J lost 4 bases; unmatched junction nucleotides: 10. Germline lookup yields CDR1 LNHDA and CDR2 SQIVND (reference sequence). In DNA, the CDR3 is TGTGCCAGCACCCTACCGGGACAGGGGGGCACCGGGGAGCTGTTTTTT. It codes for CASTLPGQGGTGELFF.

The gene calls are TRBV18 and TRBJ1-5; maybe TRBD1 (6 bases). The V end lost 3 bases, the J end lost 2 bases, and 11 bases lay between the germline ends. This CDR3 region has 15 residues. Germline CDR1 is KGHSH and CDR2 is LQKENI. The CDR3 is CASSPGQLRNQPQHF. In nucleotides, the CDR3 is TGTGCCAGCTCACCGGGACAACTCCGCAATCAGCCCCAGCATTTT.

This rearrangement joins TRBV7-2 to TRBJ1-4, with TRBD1 as a possible D gene (6 bases). This CDR3 is built from 15 residues. The V end lost 2 bases, the J end lost 0 bases, and 7 bases lay between the germline ends. In germline, CDR1 is SGHTA, CDR2 FQGNSA. The DNA for the CDR3 is TGTGCCAGCAGCTTAACAGGGCCAACTAATGAAAAACTGTTTTTT. Translated, it gives CASSLTGPTNEKLFF.

This clone was seen only a few times. This rearrangement joins TRBV7-8 to TRBJ2-2, with 15 bases fitting TRBD2. The V gene's germline CDR1 is SGHVS and CDR2 FQNEAQ. V gave up 3 bases and J gave up 6 bases; unmatched junction bases: 5. There are 17 residues in the CDR3. CDR3 loop: CASSLGLAGGSAGELFF. In nucleotides, the CDR3 is TGTGCCAGCAGCTTGGGACTAGCGGGGGGTTCTGCCGGGGAGCTGTTTTTT.

The chain has TRBV7-2 and TRBJ1-4; 12 bases align to TRBD1. This CDR3 is 15 amino acids long. CDR1 is SGHTA and CDR2 is FQGNSA in the germline V gene. The V gene end was trimmed by 4 bases and the J gene end by 8 bases; junction bases not matched to a gene: 5. The CDR3 sequence: CASSYAGTGGEKLFF. CDR3 in DNA: TGTGCCAGCAGCTACGCCGGGACAGGGGGCGAAAAACTGTTTTTT.

The genes are TRBV4-2 and TRBJ2-5, with D perhaps TRBD2 (5 bases). The V end was cut by 1 base, the J end by 1 base, with 13 bases between. Looked up from germline, CDR1 is LGHNA and CDR2 is YNFKEQ. This CDR3 comprises 16 residues. The CDR3 sequence is CASSQGRGTSQETQYF. CDR3 nucleotide sequence: TGTGCCAGCAGCCAAGGTCGGGGAACCAGCCAAGAGACCCAGTACTTC.

This clone was found once. The V call is TRBV7-2, the J call TRBJ1-1, with D possibly TRBD1 on 6 matching bases. The germline V and J ends were trimmed by 4 bases and 1 base, with 13 bases remaining between them. CDR1 and CDR2 from the germline V gene are SGHTA and FQGNSA. The CDR3 is 15 residues long. The DNA of the CDR3 is TGTGCCAGCAGCTCAGTGGGGGCGCCGAACACTGAAGCTTTCTTT. Its translation: CASSSVGAPNTEAFF.

The V gene is TRBV5-1, the J gene TRBJ1-5; D perhaps matches TRBD1 (6 bases). The germline CDR1 and CDR2 sequences are SGHRS and YFSETQ. V was shortened by 0 bases and J by 7 bases, with 14 bases between the two germline ends. The CDR3 extends over 15 amino acids. In nucleotides, the CDR3 is TGCGCCAGCAGCTTGGCCGGGGGGCCCGGACAGCCCCAGCATTTT. It encodes CASSLAGGPGQPQHF. The whole variable domain, filled in from reference TRBV5-1 and TRBJ1-5, reads KAGVTQTPRYLIKTRGQQVTLSCSPISGHRSVSWYQQTPGQGLQFLFEYFSETQRNKGNFPGRFSGRQFSNSRSEMNVSTLELGDSALYLCASSLAGGPGQPQHFGDGTRLSIL.

V is TRBV27 and J is TRBJ2-5, with a tentative D call TRBD2 (6 bases). The ends were cut back, 6 bases at V and 5 bases at J, with 19 bases in the middle. The germline V gene encodes CDR1 MNHEY and CDR2 SMNVEV (reference sequence). The CDR3 sequence is 15 residues long. The chain's CDR3 is CASSRGLSDSETQYF. In DNA form, the CDR3 reads TGTGCCAGCAGCCGGGGACTGTCTGACTCCGAGACCCAGTACTTC.

J is TRBJ1-5 and V is TRBV30; no reliable D call. Germline loops: CDR1 GTSNPN, CDR2 SVGIG (reference sequence). This CDR3 has 13 residues. V gave up 3 bases and J gave up 7 bases, with 13 bases separating them. CDR3 sequence: CAWSLEVNQPQHF. DNA for the CDR3: TGTGCCTGGAGCCTAGAGGTGAACCAGCCCCAGCATTTT.

This clone was counted a few times. This chain links TRBV6-6 with TRBJ2-1, with D tentatively TRBD2 (5 bases). The length of the CDR3 is 12 residues. CDR1 is MNHNY, CDR2 SVGAGI, per germline (reference sequence). Trimming stripped 0 bases from V and 16 bases from J, with 13 bases between. The CDR3 DNA is TGTGCCAGCAGTTACTCGAGAGGGCGCTATTTCTTC. Protein: CASSYSRGRYFF.

The V and J genes are TRBV5-4 and TRBJ2-2; 8 positions agree with TRBD2. The trim removed 2 bases at V and 5 bases at J, leaving 11 bases unmatched. The length of the CDR3 is 17 residues. Germline V gene data show CDR1 as SGHNT and CDR2 as YYREEE (reference sequence). In nucleotides, the CDR3 is TGTGCCAGCAGCTTAGACCCCGGGGGGGCCGGAACCGGGGAGCTGTTTTTT. Translating it yields CASSLDPGGAGTGELFF.

This sequence joins TRBV28 and TRBJ2-5, with TRBD1 matching 9 bases. In germline, CDR1 is MDHEN, CDR2 SYDVKM. J lost 3 bases, V lost 4 bases, and 3 bases had no gene match. The CDR3 consists of 14 residues. CDR3 in DNA: TGTGCCAGCAGTTGGGGACAGGGCAAAGAGACCCAGTACTTC. It specifies CASSWGQGKETQYF.